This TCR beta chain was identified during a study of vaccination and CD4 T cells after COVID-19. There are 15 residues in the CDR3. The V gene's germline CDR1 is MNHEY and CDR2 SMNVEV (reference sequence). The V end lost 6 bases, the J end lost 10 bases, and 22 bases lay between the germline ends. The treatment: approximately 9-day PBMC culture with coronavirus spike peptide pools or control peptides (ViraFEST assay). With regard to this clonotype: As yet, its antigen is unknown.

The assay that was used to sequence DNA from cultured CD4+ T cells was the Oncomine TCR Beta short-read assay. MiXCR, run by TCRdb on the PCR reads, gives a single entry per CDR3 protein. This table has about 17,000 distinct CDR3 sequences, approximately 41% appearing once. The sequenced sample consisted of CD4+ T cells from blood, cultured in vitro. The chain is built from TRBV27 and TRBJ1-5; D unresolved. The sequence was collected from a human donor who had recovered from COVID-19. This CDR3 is CASSVRGNTYLPQHF. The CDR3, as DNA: TGTGCCAGCAGCGTCCGCGGGAACACGTACTTACCCCAGCATTTT.